This T cell receptor beta chain was captured in a study of T cell clusters in autoimmune cytopenias. Overall study: The median distinct TRB clonotype count was 2,000 to 2,500 per sample, from a median roughly 51,000 reads.

TRB was amplified from around 0.25 ug of peripheral blood genomic DNA per sample. One tube held mixed TRB-A and TRB-B primer pools for touch-down PCR. TCRdb re-analyzed the multiplex PCR reads; it lists each CDR3 protein once, without DNA. The sample table includes 1,400 or so distinct CDR3 sequences. Germline CDR1 SGHAT, CDR2 FQNNGV. CDR3 length: 13 residues. The chain has TRBV11-2 and TRBJ2-1. Sample: peripheral blood. The receptor was isolated from a human donor with an autoimmune cytopenia or autoimmune hepatitis (not recorded which). The CDR3 is CASSLRLDNEQFF.